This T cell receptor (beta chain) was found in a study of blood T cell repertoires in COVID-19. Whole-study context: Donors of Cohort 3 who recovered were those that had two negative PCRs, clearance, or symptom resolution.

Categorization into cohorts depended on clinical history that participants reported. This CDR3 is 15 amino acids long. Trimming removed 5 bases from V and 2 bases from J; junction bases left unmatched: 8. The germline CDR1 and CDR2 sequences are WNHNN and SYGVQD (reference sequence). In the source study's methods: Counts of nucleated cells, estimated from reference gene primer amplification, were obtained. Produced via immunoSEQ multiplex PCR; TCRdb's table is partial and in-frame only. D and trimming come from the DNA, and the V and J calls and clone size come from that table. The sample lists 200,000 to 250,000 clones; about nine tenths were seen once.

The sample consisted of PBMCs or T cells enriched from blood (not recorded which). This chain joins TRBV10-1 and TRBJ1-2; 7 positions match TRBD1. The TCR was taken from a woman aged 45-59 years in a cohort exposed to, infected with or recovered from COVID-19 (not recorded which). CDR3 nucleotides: TGCGCCAGCAGTCGGATCGGACAGGAAAACTATGGCTACACCTTC. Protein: CASSRIGQENYGYTF.